Listed below are T cell receptor beta chains from one sample, sequenced in a study of CD8 T cells in Susac syndrome. A single record per CDR3 protein comes from TCRdb applying MiXCR to the immunoSEQ multiplex PCR reads. The profile shows around 280,000 distinct CDR3 sequences, 92% of them singletons. The sequenced sample was CD4+ T cells from PBMCs. Every receptor here comes from a human donor with multiple sclerosis. Both conserved end residues are part of each CDR3. A D gene is named only where the DNA matches it firmly. Clone size is stated in some rows and not others, as once, few, many or a class when expanded.

d_call j_call clone_size v_call cdr3_aa cdr3_nt
- TRBJ1-1 - TRBV7-9 CASSLASPGARAFF TGTGCCAGCAGCTTAGCGTCCCCGGGGGCGCGGGCTTTCTTT
- TRBJ1-1 - TRBV7-9 CASLRGAEAFF TGTGCCAGCCTACGGGGCGCTGAAGCTTTCTTT
- TRBJ2-5 - TRBV29-1 CSVTTSGARETQYF TGCAGCGTGACGACCTCGGGGGCCAGAGAGACCCAGTACTTC
- TRBJ1-3 once TRBV6-6 CASSPQGASGNTIYF TGTGCCAGCAGTCCCCAGGGCGCGTCTGGAAACACCATATATTTT
TRBD1 TRBJ2-3 - TRBV2 CASSLDRVTDTQYF TGTGCCAGCTCCTTGGACAGGGTGACAGATACGCAGTATTTT
- TRBJ2-3 once TRBV25-1 CASSETGSTDTQYF TGTGCCAGCAGTGAGACTGGTAGCACAGATACGCAGTATTTT
- TRBJ2-2 - TRBV29-1 CSAAGTPGTGELFF TGCAGCGCAGCCGGGACACCAGGCACCGGGGAGCTGTTTTTT
- TRBJ1-1 once TRBV12-3/TRBV12-4 CASSAQVGAANTEAFF TGTGCCAGCAGCGCGCAAGTGGGGGCGGCTAACACTGAAGCTTTCTTT
- TRBJ2-7 - TRBV6-1 CASSFGATYEQYF TGTGCCAGCAGTTTTGGGGCAACCTACGAGCAGTACTTC
- TRBJ2-2 - TRBV5-1 CASSLNWGVGDTGELFF TGCGCCAGCAGCTTGAACTGGGGGGTAGGCGACACCGGGGAGCTGTTTTTT
- TRBJ1-5 once TRBV7-2 CASSLTGPNQLQHF TGTGCCAGCAGCTTGACAGGACCCAATCAGCTCCAGCATTTT
- TRBJ2-1 - TRBV29-1 CSVDRGGVNEQFF TGCAGCGTTGACAGGGGAGGGGTCAATGAGCAGTTCTTC
- TRBJ2-7 - TRBV5-1 CASSLSRPNEQYF TGCGCCAGCAGCTTGAGCAGGCCCAACGAGCAGTACTTC
- TRBJ2-2 - TRBV7-9 CASSLVRVRDNTGELFF TGTGCCAGCAGCTTAGTCCGGGTGAGGGACAACACCGGGGAGCTGTTTTTT
- TRBJ2-7 - TRBV5-1 CASSPTPRYEQYF TGCGCCAGCAGCCCAACCCCCCGTTACGAGCAGTACTTC
- TRBJ1-2 once TRBV7-8 CASSSDRRYGYTF TGTGCCAGCAGCTCGGACAGACGGTATGGCTACACCTTC
TRBD2 TRBJ2-3 - TRBV29-1 CSVEDQLAGDLDTQYF TGCAGCGTTGAAGATCAACTAGCGGGAGATTTAGATACGCAGTATTTT
- TRBJ1-2 - TRBV20-1 CSARAAGGSNYGYTF TGCAGTGCTAGAGCGGCGGGCGGGAGCAACTATGGCTACACCTTC
- TRBJ1-5 few TRBV4-1 CASSRGEGTHQPQHF TGCGCCAGCAGCCGCGGGGAGGGAACCCATCAGCCCCAGCATTTT
TRBD1 TRBJ2-1 - TRBV19 CASSRPAGTGANEQFF TGTGCCAGTAGTAGGCCCGCCGGGACAGGGGCTAATGAGCAGTTCTTC
- TRBJ2-3 - TRBV5-8 CASSFHLFRGTDTQYF TGTGCCAGCAGCTTTCACTTATTCCGGGGCACAGATACGCAGTATTTT
- TRBJ1-1 - TRBV29-1 CSVGPGNTEAFF TGCAGCGTTGGGCCAGGGAACACTGAAGCTTTCTTT
- TRBJ1-2 - TRBV5-1 CASASGSNYGYTF TGCGCCAGCGCCTCAGGGTCGAACTATGGCTACACCTTC
- TRBJ1-4 few TRBV18 CASSPGETNEKLFF TGTGCCAGCTCACCCGGGGAAACTAATGAAAAACTGTTTTTT
- TRBJ2-3 - TRBV5-1 CASSFPGPSTDTQYF TGCGCCAGCAGCTTCCCGGGCCCCAGCACAGATACGCAGTATTTT
TRBD1 TRBJ1-1 - TRBV4-2 CASSQDLRAGGNTEAFF TGTGCCAGCAGCCAAGATCTACGGGCAGGGGGGAACACTGAAGCTTTCTTT
- TRBJ1-2 once TRBV7-8 CASSSYSPGGGYGYGYTF TGTGCCAGCAGCTCCTATTCGCCAGGAGGTGGCTATGGCTATGGCTACACCTTC
- TRBJ1-6 - TRBV11-3 CASSLEDIAPLHF TGTGCCAGCAGCTTAGAGGACATTGCTCCCCTCCACTTT
TRBD1 TRBJ1-1 - TRBV2 CASSGPWEQGRAFF TGTGCCAGCAGTGGACCTTGGGAACAGGGGCGAGCTTTCTTT